The T cell receptor beta chain under discussion was sequenced for a study of T-cell reconstitution after alpha-beta-depleted transplantation in children. This clonotype has ten or more counts. Unique molecular identifiers were used in preparing the TCRbeta library. TCRdb reprocessed the PCR reads via MiXCR and lists one record per CDR3 protein. The sample has hundreds of thousands of distinct CDR3 sequences, roughly 15% seen once. This clonotype originated in a human donor who donated a stem cell graft to a child with acute myeloid leukemia. Sequenced material: PBMCs from the stem cell graft donor, taken from the stem cell graft.

CDR3 nucleotide sequence: TGCAGCGTTGAAGATCGGTTATCCAGGGGGGATACGCAGTATTTT. Its translation: CSVEDRLSRGDTQYF. The chain recombines TRBV29-1 with TRBJ2-3; 7 nucleotides align to TRBD1. Germline loops: CDR1 SQVTM, CDR2 ANQGSEA. V dropped 0 bases and J dropped 6; count of bases not matched to a gene: 9. CDR3 size: 15 residues.